This TCR beta chain was captured by sequencing in a study of T cells in Graves' hyperthyroidism and ophthalmopathy. Study-wide results and caveats: Peripheral blood also featured most of the thyroid clonotypes expanded above 0.001.

TCR beta CDR3 region amplification was performed from RNA transcripts. HTBI primers drove first-round RT-PCR of the TCR CDR3. TCRdb fed the multiplex PCR reads into MiXCR, producing one record per CDR3 protein. The sample consists of some 500,000 distinct CDR3 sequences, around 14% of them appearing once. This clonotype was observed at least ten times. What it binds is not known. V shed 6 bases and J shed 9 bases, with 12 bases lying between them. This CDR3 contains 12 residues. Per the germline V gene, CDR1 is KGHSH and CDR2 is LQKENI. This clonotype originated in a woman younger than 35 with Graves' hyperthyroidism. What was sequenced was blood. The chain employs TRBV18 and TRBJ2-1, with a tentative D call TRBD1 (5 bases). CDR3 in amino acids: CASSRYRGEQFF. CDR3 coding DNA: TGTGCCAGCTCCCGATATAGGGGTGAGCAGTTCTTC. Full variable domain (outside the CDR3, taken from reference TRBV18 and TRBJ2-1): NAGVMQNPRHLVRRRGQEARLRCSPMKGHSHVYWYRQLPEEGLKFMVYLQKENIIDESGMPKERFSAEFPKEGPSILRIQQVVRGDSAAYFCASSRYRGEQFFGPGTRLTVL.